This TCR beta chain derives from a study of regulatory T cells in long-lasting Graves disease. There are many counts of this clonotype. The length of the CDR3 is 13 residues. CDR1 is MDHEN and CDR2 is SYDVKM in the germline V gene. Trimming removed 6 bases at V and 7 bases at J, with 15 bases between. Time point denoted: newly diagnosed GD, antithyroid drugs for less than 3 months. Extracted PBMC RNA gave rise to the TCR library. Investigators prepared the TCR beta libraries by applying iRepertoire HTBI primers and Arm-PCR of CDR3 regions. MiXCR was run by TCRdb on the multiplex PCR reads, yielding one entry per CDR3 protein. The sample holds about 470,000 distinct CDR3 sequences; about 16% are singletons and the top ten take over 15%. Another study also made use of these data, one on T cells in Graves' hyperthyroidism and ophthalmopathy.

V usage is TRBV28 and J usage is TRBJ1-1; a possible D gene is TRBD1 (5 bases). The material sequenced was peripheral blood mononuclear cells (PBMCs), taken at new diagnosis, from a patient treated with antithyroid drugs. The sequence was obtained from a woman in her 30s with Graves disease. DNA of the CDR3: TGTGCCAGCAGCTCCGGGACGGTACTTGAAGCTTTCTTT. It codes for CASSSGTVLEAFF. The full variable domain, in which reference TRBV28 and TRBJ1-1 provide the parts outside the CDR3, is DVKVTQSSRYLVKRTGEKVFLECVQDMDHENMFWYRQDPGLGLRLIYFSYDVKMKEKGDIPEGYSVSREKKERFSLILESASTNQTSMYLCASSSGTVLEAFFGQGTRLTVV.